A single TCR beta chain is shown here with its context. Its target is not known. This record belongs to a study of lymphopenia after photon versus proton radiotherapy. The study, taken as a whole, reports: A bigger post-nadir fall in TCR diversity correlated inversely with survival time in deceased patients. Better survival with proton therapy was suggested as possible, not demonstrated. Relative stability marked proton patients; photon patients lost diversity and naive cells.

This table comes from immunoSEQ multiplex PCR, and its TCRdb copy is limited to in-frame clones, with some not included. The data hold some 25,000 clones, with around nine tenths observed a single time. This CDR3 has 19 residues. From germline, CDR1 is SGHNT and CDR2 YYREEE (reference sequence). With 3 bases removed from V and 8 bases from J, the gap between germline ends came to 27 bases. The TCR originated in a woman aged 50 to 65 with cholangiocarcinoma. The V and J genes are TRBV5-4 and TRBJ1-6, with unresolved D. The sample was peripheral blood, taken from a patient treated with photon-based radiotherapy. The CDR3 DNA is TGTGCCAGCAGCTGGGGTTTGGGGATAGCGCGGGTGTCGGATTCACCCCTCCACTTT. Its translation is CASSWGLGIARVSDSPLHF.